The source of this T cell receptor (beta chain) is a study of T cells in Graves' hyperthyroidism and ophthalmopathy. Amplified TCR beta CDR3 regions derived from RNA transcripts. TCR CDR3 regions were first amplified by RT-PCR with HTBI primers. TCRdb reprocessed the multiplex PCR reads via MiXCR and lists one record per CDR3 protein. The table records 650,000 to 800,000 distinct CDR3 sequences, nearly 45% of them present only once. Thyroid ultrasound and orbital computed tomography, with clinical symptoms and serum thyroxine and TRAb, informed diagnoses. The germline V gene has CDR1 ENHRY and CDR2 SYGVKD. V was clipped by 5 bases and J by 2 bases; unmatched bases: 6. The CDR3 runs 17 residues. This clonotype was seen many times.

The genes are TRBV10-3 and TRBJ2-6, with TRBD1 matching over 10 bases. The clonotype originates from an adult man with Graves' disease, either hyperthyroidism or ophthalmopathy (not recorded which). The sequenced sample was peripheral blood or thyroid tissue (not recorded which). CDR3 bases: TGTGCCATCAGTACGGGGGACAGGGGCACTGGGGCCAACGTCCTGACTTTC. As protein: CAISTGDRGTGANVLTF.